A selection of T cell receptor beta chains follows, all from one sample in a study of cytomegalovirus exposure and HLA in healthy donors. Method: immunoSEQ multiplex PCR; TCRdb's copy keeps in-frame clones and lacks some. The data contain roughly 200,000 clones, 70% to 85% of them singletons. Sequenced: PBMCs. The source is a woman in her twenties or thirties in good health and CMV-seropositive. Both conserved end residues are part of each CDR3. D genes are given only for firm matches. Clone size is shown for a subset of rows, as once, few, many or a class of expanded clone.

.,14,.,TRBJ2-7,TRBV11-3,TGTGCCAGCAGCTCGGCCCTGAGAGGCTACGAGCAGTACTTC,CASSSALRGYEQYF
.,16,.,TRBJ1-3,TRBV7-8,TGTGCCAGCAGCTCAGGGGTTCGGACCGCAGGAAACACCATATATTTT,CASSSGVRTAGNTIYF
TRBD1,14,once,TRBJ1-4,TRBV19,TGTGCCAGTAGCGGATCGCGGGACAGTGAAAAACTGTTTTTT,CASSGSRDSEKLFF
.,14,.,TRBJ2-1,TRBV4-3,TGCGCCAGCAGCCAAGCGACTACTTACAATGAGCAGTTCTTC,CASSQATTYNEQFF
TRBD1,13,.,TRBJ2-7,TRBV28,TGTGCCAGCAGGTTACAGGGGCCCTACGAGCAGTACTTC,CASRLQGPYEQYF
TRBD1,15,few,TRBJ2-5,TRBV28,TGTGCCAGCTCCAATATAGGGGGCTCCGACGAGACCCAGTACTTC,CASSNIGGSDETQYF
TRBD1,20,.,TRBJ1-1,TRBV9,TGTGCCAGCAGCGTAGCCGTTGCGTCCGGACAGGGGGCGCCGGGCACTGAAGCTTTCTTT,CASSVAVASGQGAPGTEAFF
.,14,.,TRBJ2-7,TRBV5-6,TGTGCCAGCAGCTTGTATACGCGGTCCTACGAGCAGTACTTC,CASSLYTRSYEQYF
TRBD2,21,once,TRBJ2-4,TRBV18,TGTGCCAGCTCCCGCTACCCACGACTAGCGGGGGGAACTCTAGCCAAAAACATTCAGTACTTC,CASSRYPRLAGGTLAKNIQYF
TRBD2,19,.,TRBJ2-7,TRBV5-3,TGTGCCAGAAGCTTTTCTGTGCTGATACTGGGACTAGGGGCCTACGAGCAGTACTTC,CARSFSVLILGLGAYEQYF
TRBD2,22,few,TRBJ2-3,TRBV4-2,TGTGCCAGCAGCCAGCTTTTCGGACCGGTAGGGACTAGCGGGGGAGACACAGATACGCAGTATTTT,CASSQLFGPVGTSGGDTDTQYF
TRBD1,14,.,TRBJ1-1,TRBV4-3,TGCGCCAGCAGCCCTGGACAGGGAAGGACTGAAGCTTTCTTT,CASSPGQGRTEAFF
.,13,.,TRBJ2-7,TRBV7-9,TGTGCCAGCAGCTTTGAACAGACGTACGAGCAGTACTTC,CASSFEQTYEQYF
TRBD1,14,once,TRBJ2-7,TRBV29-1,TGCAGCGTTGAGTTGGGTGACAGGGGTTACGAGCAGTACTTC,CSVELGDRGYEQYF
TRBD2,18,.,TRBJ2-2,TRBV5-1,TGCGCCAGCAGCTTGGCAGGCGGGGGGGTCCCGAACACCGGGGAGCTGTTTTTT,CASSLAGGGVPNTGELFF
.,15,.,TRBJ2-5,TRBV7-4,TGTGCCAGCAGCTTACCCCACAGGCCCGCGGAGACCCAGTACTTC,CASSLPHRPAETQYF
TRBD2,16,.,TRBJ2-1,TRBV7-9,TGTGCCAGCAGCATCTCCGGGACTAGCGGTTTCCATGAGCAGTTCTTC,CASSISGTSGFHEQFF
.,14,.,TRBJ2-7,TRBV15,TGTGCCACTAGAAGCGCGGCGGAGAGCTACGAGCAGTACTTC,CATRSAAESYEQYF
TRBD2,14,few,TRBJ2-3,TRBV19,TGTGCCACCGGACTAGCGGGAGGTTCAGATACGCAGTATTTT,CATGLAGGSDTQYF
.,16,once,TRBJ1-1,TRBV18,TGTGCCAGCTCACCAGTAGGGGCATTTGGGGACACTGAAGCTTTCTTT,CASSPVGAFGDTEAFF
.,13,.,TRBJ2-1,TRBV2,TGTGCCAGCAGTGAACTGAGTGGTTATGAGCAGTTCTTC,CASSELSGYEQFF
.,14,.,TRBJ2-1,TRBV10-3,TGTGCCATCAACTCCGACCGGGACTACAATGAGCAGTTCTTC,CAINSDRDYNEQFF
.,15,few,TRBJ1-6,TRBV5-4,TGTGCCAGCAGCTTGGGAACAGCCCAAAATTCACCCCTCCACTTT,CASSLGTAQNSPLHF
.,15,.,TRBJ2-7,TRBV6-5,TGTGCCAGCAGGCGCGGGACAGCCAGTTCCTACGAGCAGTACTTC,CASRRGTASSYEQYF
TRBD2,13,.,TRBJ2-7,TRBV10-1,TGCGCCACCCGGGATAGCGGGACCTACGAGCAGTACTTC,CATRDSGTYEQYF
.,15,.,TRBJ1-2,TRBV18,TGTGCCAGCTCGCCTGCCGTTGGAGGGAACTATGGCTACACCTTC,CASSPAVGGNYGYTF
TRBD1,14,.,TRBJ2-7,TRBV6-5,TGTGCCAGCAGCCTCGGGACAGGGGGTAACGAGCAGTACTTC,CASSLGTGGNEQYF
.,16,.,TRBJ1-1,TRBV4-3,TGCGCCAGCAGCCAAGATATCCAGGGAGGCTGGCTGCGTGCTTTCTTT,CASSQDIQGGWLRAFF
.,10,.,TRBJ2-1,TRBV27,TGTGCCAGCACCCCTCTCGGGCAGTTCTTC,CASTPLGQFF
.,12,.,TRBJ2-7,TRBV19,TGTGCCAGTAGTAACATAACCACCGAGCAGTACTTC,CASSNITTEQYF
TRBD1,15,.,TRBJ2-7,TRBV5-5,TGTGCCAGCAGCTTGATGGGACAGGGGGCCTACGAGCAGTACTTC,CASSLMGQGAYEQYF
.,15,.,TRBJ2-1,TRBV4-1,TGCGCCAGCAGCCAAGAATTCTCCCCCTACAATGAGCAGTTCTTC,CASSQEFSPYNEQFF
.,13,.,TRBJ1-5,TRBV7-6,TGTGCCAGCAGCTTAGAGGGGCTTCAGCCCCAGCATTTT,CASSLEGLQPQHF
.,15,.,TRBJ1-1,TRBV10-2,TGCGCCAGCAGGGAACGACAGGACATGAACACTGAAGCTTTCTTT,CASRERQDMNTEAFF
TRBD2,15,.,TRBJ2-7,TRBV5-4,TGTGCCAGCAGCTTGGGCGGGAGGAACCCCTACGAGCAGTACTTC,CASSLGGRNPYEQYF
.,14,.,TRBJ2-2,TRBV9,TGTGCCAGCAGCGGGCAACTAGCTACCGGGGAGCTGTTTTTT,CASSGQLATGELFF
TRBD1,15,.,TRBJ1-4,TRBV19,TGTGCCAGTAGTATACGGACAGGTTCTTATGAAAAACTGTTTTTT,CASSIRTGSYEKLFF
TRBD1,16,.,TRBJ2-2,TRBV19,TGTGCCAGTACTCCTTTAGCGGACAGGGTTGCCGGGGAGCTGTTTTTT,CASTPLADRVAGELFF
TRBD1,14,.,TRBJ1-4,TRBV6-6,TGTGCCAGCAGGCAACAGGGGACTAATGAAAAACTGTTTTTT,CASRQQGTNEKLFF
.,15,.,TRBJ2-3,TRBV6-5,TGTGCCAGCAGCCCTACTAGCAGGGGCACAGATACGCAGTATTTT,CASSPTSRGTDTQYF
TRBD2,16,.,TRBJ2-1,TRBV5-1,TGCGCCAGCAGCCCAATCCCACTAGCGGGGAAAAATGAGCAGTTCTTC,CASSPIPLAGKNEQFF
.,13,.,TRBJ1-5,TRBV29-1,TGCAGCGTTGAATCGGACAGAAATCAGCCCCAGCATTTT,CSVESDRNQPQHF
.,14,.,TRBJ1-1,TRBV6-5,TGTGCCAGCAGCCCCGCCGCAGGGGACACTGAAGCTTTCTTT,CASSPAAGDTEAFF
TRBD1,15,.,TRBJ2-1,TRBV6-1,TGTGCCAGCAGCGGAACCCTGACAGGGATCTCAGCCCGTTTCTTC,CASSGTLTGISARFF
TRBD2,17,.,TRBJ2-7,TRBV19,TGTGCCAGTACCTCCGGGACTAGCGGGGGAAGCTCCTACGAGCAGTACTTC,CASTSGTSGGSSYEQYF
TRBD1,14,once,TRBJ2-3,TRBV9,TGTGCCAGCTCCGGGACAGGGGGCATGGAGACGCAGTATTTT,CASSGTGGMETQYF
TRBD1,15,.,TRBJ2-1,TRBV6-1,TGTGCCAGCAGATATGCGGGGACAGGGTACAATGAGCAGTTCTTC,CASRYAGTGYNEQFF
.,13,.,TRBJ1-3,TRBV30,TGTGCCTGGAGGTTAGGGGCTGGAAACACCATATATTTT,CAWRLGAGNTIYF
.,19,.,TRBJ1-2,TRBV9,TGTGCCAGCAGCGTAGATCCCGGGCAGGGGACGTTTCGAGACTATGGCTACACCTTC,CASSVDPGQGTFRDYGYTF
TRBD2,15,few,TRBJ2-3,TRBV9,TGTGCCAGCAGCAAGACTAGCGCTAGCACAGATACGCAGTATTTT,CASSKTSASTDTQYF
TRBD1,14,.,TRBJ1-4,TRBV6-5,TGTGCCACCCTTGGGACAGCAACTAATGAAAAACTGTTTTTT,CATLGTATNEKLFF
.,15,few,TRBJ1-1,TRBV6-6,TGTGCCAGCAGTTACGTACAGGGTCCGAAGACTGAAGCTTTCTTT,CASSYVQGPKTEAFF
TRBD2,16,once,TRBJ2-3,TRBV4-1,TGCGCCAGCAGCCTAGGGACTAGCGGTCCATTGGATACGCAGTATTTT,CASSLGTSGPLDTQYF
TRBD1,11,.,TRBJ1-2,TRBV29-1,TGCAGCGTGGATGGGACAGTCGAAAACACCTTC,CSVDGTVENTF
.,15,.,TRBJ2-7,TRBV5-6,TGTGCCAGCAGTCGTCCGGGACAAGAGAACCACGAGCAGTACTTC,CASSRPGQENHEQYF
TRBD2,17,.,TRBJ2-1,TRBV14,TGTGCCAGCAGCCAAGATGGGGGACTAGCGGGCTACAATGAGCAGTTCTTC,CASSQDGGLAGYNEQFF
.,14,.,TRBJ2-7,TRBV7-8,TGTGCCAGCAGCTTGTCAGACGGCGGGACCGAGCAGTACTTC,CASSLSDGGTEQYF
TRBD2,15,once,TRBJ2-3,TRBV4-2,TGTGCCAGCAGCCCCCGGGGGGGCGACACAGATACGCAGTATTTT,CASSPRGGDTDTQYF